The next 7 T cell receptor beta chains were all read from a single sample in a study of blood T cell repertoires in COVID-19. Profiled with immunoSEQ multiplex PCR; TCRdb holds only in-frame clones, not every one. The profile covers under 300,000 clones, with 82% appearing a single time and around 3.5% taken by the ten largest. Sequencing was done on a sample of peripheral blood. These receptors came from a woman between 18 and 30 years old with acute or convalescent COVID-19.

This chain joins TRBV5-4 and TRBJ1-1; 9 nucleotides line up with TRBD1. Germline V CDR1 and CDR2: SGHNT, YYREEE (reference sequence). This CDR3 has 18 residues. The V and J ends lost 4 bases and 0 bases, in that order; junction bases with no gene match: 13. The CDR3 here is CASSLRTGTGILNTEAFF. CDR3 bases: TGTGCCAGCAGCCTGCGAACCGGGACAGGGATTTTGAACACTGAAGCTTTCTTT.

J is TRBJ1-6 and V is TRBV12-3 or TRBV12-4; D is perhaps TRBD1 (6 bases). CDR3 length: 12 residues. V shed 3 bases and J shed 11 bases, with 8 bases lying between them. The CDR3 DNA follows: TGTGCCAGCAGTTTCGGACAGACACCCCTCCACTTT. Residues: CASSFGQTPLHF.

DNA of the CDR3: TGTGCCAGCAGCTTAAGGGGACAGGGTTTCAACTATGGCTACACCTTC. Translation: CASSLRGQGFNYGYTF. This chain connects TRBV7-2 to TRBJ1-2; TRBD1 matches 9 bases. The germline CDR1 and CDR2 sequences are SGHTA and FQGNSA. Unmatched junction bases numbered 6, after V lost 2 bases and J lost 2 bases. CDR3 length: 16 residues.

This chain joins TRBV13 and TRBJ2-1; TRBD2 matches 10 bases. This CDR3 has 16 residues. Germline V gives CDR1 PRHDT, CDR2 FYEKMQ (reference sequence). V was clipped by 7 bases and J by 10 bases; unmatched bases: 16. The CDR3 region is CASNFRAGVSGREQFF. As DNA, the CDR3 is TGTGCCAGCAACTTCCGGGCGGGGGTTAGCGGGAGGGAGCAGTTCTTC.

The CDR3 is CASSLGAAYEQYF. In DNA, the CDR3 is TGCGCCAGCAGCTTAGGAGCGGCCTACGAGCAGTACTTC. The chain has TRBV5-1 and TRBJ2-7, with D perhaps matching TRBD2 (5 bases). The V end lost 2 bases, the J end lost 2 bases, and 8 bases lay between the germline ends. The germline V gene encodes CDR1 SGHRS and CDR2 YFSETQ. This CDR3 has 13 amino acids.

The chain recombines TRBV11-3 with TRBJ2-3; possibly TRBD2 for D (5 bases). CDR1 SGHNT and CDR2 YENEEA come from the germline V gene. The CDR3 runs to 16 residues. The germline V and J ends were trimmed by 4 bases and 5 bases, with 19 bases remaining between them. CDR3 region: CASSSPVERKGDTQYF. CDR3 in DNA: TGTGCCAGCAGCTCGCCTGTGGAGCGGAAGGGAGATACGCAGTATTTT. Full variable domain (outside the CDR3, taken from reference TRBV11-3 and TRBJ2-3): EAGVVQSPRYKIIEKKQPVAFWCNPISGHNTLYWYLQNLGQGPELLIRYENEEAVDDSQLPKDRFSAERLKGVDSTLKIQPAELGDSAVYLCASSSPVERKGDTQYFGPGTRLTVL.

This chain uses TRBV14 with TRBJ2-7, with D possibly matching TRBD2 (5 bases). The CDR3 is 17 residues long. V lost 0 bases to trimming and J lost 2 bases, with 17 bases between them. Germline CDR1 is SGHDN and CDR2 is FVKESK. In nucleotides, the CDR3 is TGTGCCAGCAGCCAAGACCCCGGCAGGTCGAGGGCCTACGAGCAGTACTTC. Encoded protein: CASSQDPGRSRAYEQYF.